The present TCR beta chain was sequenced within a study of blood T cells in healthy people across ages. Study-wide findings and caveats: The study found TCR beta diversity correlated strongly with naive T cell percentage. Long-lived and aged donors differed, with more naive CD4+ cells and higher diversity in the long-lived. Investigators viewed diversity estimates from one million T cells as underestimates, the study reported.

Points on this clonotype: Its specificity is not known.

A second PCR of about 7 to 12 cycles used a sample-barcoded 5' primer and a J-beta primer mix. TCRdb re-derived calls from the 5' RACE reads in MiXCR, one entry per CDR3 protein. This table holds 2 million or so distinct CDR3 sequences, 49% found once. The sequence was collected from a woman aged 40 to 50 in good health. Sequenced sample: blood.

CDR3 DNA sequence: TGTGCCAGCCGGGGGACTAGCGGGGACGCTAACTACAATGAGCAGTTCTTC. Protein product: CASRGTSGDANYNEQFF. V gene TRBV6-2 or TRBV6-3 combines with J gene TRBJ2-1; 13 bases are a match to TRBD2. Germline V gene lookup returns CDR1 MNHEY and CDR2 SVGEGT. The CDR3 totals 17 residues. Unmatched junction bases numbered 10, after V lost 8 bases and J lost 3 bases.